The clone carrying this T cell receptor (beta chain) came up many times. The antigen remains unidentified. This entry is derived from a study of T cell repertoires in cytomegalovirus infection. Looking at the study overall: Public TCR beta signatures marked donors with CMV infection and the matching HLA.

V lost 3 bases to trimming and J lost 4 bases, with 15 bases between them. The length of the CDR3 is 15 residues. Germline assignment: CDR1 SGHTA and CDR2 FQGTGA. Whole-study findings and limits: Using cumulative public TCR beta family frequency, the authors identified those who carried CMV together with the relevant HLA. HLA-C-restricted TCR beta clonotypes specific for CMV led the ex vivo response.

TCRdb processed the reads anew with MiXCR; each CDR3 protein has one entry. The table has under 200,000 distinct CDR3 sequences, 9.5% seen once. The V and J genes are TRBV7-3 and TRBJ2-5, with a weak D call TRBD2 (5 bases). This receptor was taken from a human donor in good health (CMV status not recorded). Some clones in this sample may be carry-over from other donors' samples. The sample consisted of PBMCs. CDR3 region: CASSFTNSERETQYF. Written as DNA, the CDR3 is TGTGCCAGCAGCTTTACAAATAGCGAGCGAGAGACCCAGTACTTC.